This record covers a single T cell receptor beta chain. Library construction involved attaching unique molecular identifiers to individual cDNA molecules, which allowed quantitative, reproducible TCR counting. TCRdb re-derived calls from the RACE reads in MiXCR, one entry per CDR3 protein. Of about 46,000 distinct CDR3 sequences in the sample, 8.5% to 10% are singletons; the top ten hold 14%. Time point defined: pre-sensitization, week 0. The treatment is: therapeutic diphenylcyclopropenone sensitization with weekly scalp DPC. These data originate in a study of human T cells and chemical hapten exposure. Background on the study: Sensitization was performed using 2% DPC on a 2 cm by 2 cm upper inner arm skin site.

The CDR3 sequence is 12 residues long. Trimming removed 4 bases at V and 4 bases at J, with 7 bases between. The germline V gene encodes CDR1 MNHNS and CDR2 SASEGT. This material consisted of whole blood, taken in connection with sensitization to the hapten diphenylcyclopropenone (DPC). This receptor was obtained from a woman aged 40 to 50 with alopecia areata. Some clones in this sample may be carry-over from other donors' samples. The chain links TRBV6-1 to TRBJ1-2, with D tentatively TRBD1 (6 bases). The CDR3 DNA reads TGTGCCAGCAGTGGGGACACCTATGGCTACACCTTC. Translated, it gives CASSGDTYGYTF.